This passage covers 24 T cell receptor beta chains from one sample sequenced in a study of T-cell memory formation after mild COVID-19. Via MiXCR, TCRdb re-called the 5' RACE reads, giving one row per CDR3 protein. The repertoire holds under 300,000 distinct CDR3 sequences, with 8% to 9% as singletons. Source material: PBMCs or a T cell subset sorted from them (not recorded which). These receptors were obtained from a man aged 18 to 29 who had mild COVID-19 (a few samples of this study predate the infection). Cell type and time point are not known.

The sample holds a few counts of this clonotype. The chain uses TRBV18 and TRBJ1-4; D remains ambiguous. The CDR3 extends over 15 amino acids. The V gene lost 2 bases and the J gene lost 4 bases, with 11 bases spanning the gap. CDR1 and CDR2 (germline): KGHSH, LQKENI. CDR3: CASSPYTAGNEKLFF. The DNA for the CDR3 is TGTGCCAGCTCACCATATACAGCGGGTAATGAAAAACTGTTTTTT.

This clonotype has just a few counts. This chain uses TRBV7-9 with TRBJ2-1, with 8 positions matching TRBD1. Germline loops: CDR1 SEHNR, CDR2 FQNEAQ (reference sequence). Losses at the gene ends were 6 bases for V and 9 bases for J; bases not matched to a gene: 7. The CDR3 extends over 13 amino acids. Here the CDR3 DNA reads TGTGCCAGCAGGCTTCAGGGGGCCGGTGAGCAGTTCTTC. Translation gives CASRLQGAGEQFF.

The chain employs TRBV20-1 and TRBJ2-2; 8 bases fit TRBD2. The CDR3 is made up of 14 amino acids. Germline-derived CDR1 and CDR2 are DFQATT and SNEGSKA (reference sequence). Trimming removed 5 bases from V and 2 bases from J; junction bases left unmatched: 4. The CDR3 DNA reads TGCAGTGCTCGCGGGGGGCCAAACACCGGGGAGCTGTTTTTT. Residues: CSARGGPNTGELFF.

V usage is TRBV7-9 and J usage is TRBJ2-1, with TRBD1 matching 8 bases. After removal of 5 bases from V and 10 bases from J, the junction contained 7 bases not matched to a gene. The germline V gene encodes CDR1 SEHNR and CDR2 FQNEAQ (reference sequence). The CDR3 totals 13 residues. The CDR3 DNA reads TGTGCCAGCAGCGCGACAGGGGCCGAAGAGCAGTTCTTC. It encodes CASSATGAEEQFF. Full variable domain (remainder filled in from reference TRBV7-9 and TRBJ2-1): DTGVSQNPRHKITKRGQNVTFRCDPISEHNRLYWYRQTLGQGPEFLTYFQNEAQLEKSRLLSDRFSAERPKGSFSTLEIQRTEQGDSAMYLCASSATGAEEQFFGPGTRLTVL.

This clonotype has only a few counts. The chain links TRBV10-3 to TRBJ1-4, with a possible D match to TRBD1 (5 bases). The CDR3 length is 14 residues. V dropped 3 bases and J dropped 0 bases, with 5 bases sitting between them. The germline V gene encodes CDR1 ENHRY and CDR2 SYGVKD. The CDR3 nucleotides are TGTGCCATCAGTGACAGGGCAACTAATGAAAAACTGTTTTTT. Protein product: CAISDRATNEKLFF.

This clonotype was counted only a few times. V gene TRBV4-2 combines with J gene TRBJ2-2; TRBD2 agrees at 9 bases. This CDR3 has 17 residues. Germline V CDR1 and CDR2: LGHNA, YNFKEQ. The J segment lost 4 bases and the V segment lost 0 bases, leaving 6 bases of the junction unmatched. The CDR3 nucleotides read TGTGCCAGCAGCCAAGATGCCGGCGGGGGGGCCACCGGGGAGCTGTTTTTT. This encodes CASSQDAGGGATGELFF.

This clonotype was observed many times. The chain joins TRBV3-1 to TRBJ2-3, with 7 bases identical to TRBD1. There are 16 residues in the CDR3. Germline V gene sequence: CDR1 LGHDT, CDR2 YNNKEL (reference sequence). J gave up 1 base and V 4 bases, and 8 bases lay outside the gene matches. CDR3: CASSPSKGGGTDTQYF. In nucleotides, the CDR3 is TGTGCCAGCAGCCCGTCCAAAGGGGGCGGCACAGATACGCAGTATTTT.

The chain joins TRBV4-3 to TRBJ2-3; 10 bases align to TRBD2. CDR3 length equals 15 residues. Germline values: CDR1 LGHNA, CDR2 YSLEER. V lost 6 bases to trimming and J lost 4 bases; unmatched junction nucleotides: 7. The CDR3 nucleotides read TGCGCCAGCAGGGCCGGGACTAGCGTCCCAGATACGCAGTATTTT. It is translated as CASRAGTSVPDTQYF.

A few counts support this clonotype. The chain joins TRBV7-9 to TRBJ1-5; 8 bases map to TRBD1. Germline V gene data show CDR1 as SEHNR and CDR2 as FQNEAQ (reference sequence). The ends lost 5 bases at V and 2 bases at J; junction bases unmatched: 5. CDR3 length: 15 residues. The CDR3 DNA reads TGTGCCAGCAGCCCGGGACAGGCGGGCAATCAGCCCCAGCATTTT. Translating it yields CASSPGQAGNQPQHF.

The V call is TRBV6-1, the J call TRBJ2-1; unclear D gene. From germline, CDR1 is MNHNS and CDR2 SASEGT. This CDR3 is 13 amino acids long. V lost 4 bases and J 2 bases, leaving 6 bases between the germline ends. This CDR3 reads CASSVSPYNEQFF. The CDR3 DNA sequence: TGTGCCAGCAGTGTCAGCCCCTACAATGAGCAGTTCTTC.

A few counts support this clonotype. The rearrangement joins TRBV12-3 or TRBV12-4 to TRBJ1-5; D is perhaps TRBD1 (5 bases). Between the trimmed V and J ends, which lost 1 base and 0 bases, there was a span of 7 bases. The CDR3 covers 15 residues. The CDR3 DNA follows: TGTGCCAGCAGTTTAGGAGGGGCTAGCAATCAGCCCCAGCATTTT. Its protein is CASSLGGASNQPQHF.

This clonotype came up many times. CDR3 sequence: CASSLTGGEGTEAFF. In DNA form, the CDR3 reads TGCGCCAGCAGCTTGACAGGGGGCGAGGGGACTGAAGCTTTCTTT. The chain couples TRBV5-1 to TRBJ1-1; 9 bases are shared with TRBD1. Trimming cost V 1 base and J 5 bases; bases outside gene matches: 6. Germline-derived CDR1 and CDR2 are SGHRS and YFSETQ. The CDR3 extends over 15 amino acids. The full variable domain, rest sourced from reference TRBV5-1 and TRBJ1-1, is KAGVTQTPRYLIKTRGQQVTLSCSPISGHRSVSWYQQTPGQGLQFLFEYFSETQRNKGNFPGRFSGRQFSNSRSEMNVSTLELGDSALYLCASSLTGGEGTEAFFGQGTRLTVV.

The sample holds a few counts of this clonotype. The chain joins TRBV3-1 to TRBJ1-6; 8 nucleotides agree with TRBD1. This CDR3 contains 15 residues. From germline, CDR1 is LGHDT and CDR2 YNNKEL (reference sequence). The V and J ends lost 1 base and 10 bases, in that order; junction bases with no gene match: 6. The CDR3 bases are TGTGCCAGCAGCCAAGGCAGGGGGCATGGATCACCCCTCCACTTT. It translates to CASSQGRGHGSPLHF.

V and J are TRBV18 and TRBJ2-1; a weak D match, TRBD2 (5 bases). Trimming stripped 0 bases from V and 2 bases from J, with 5 bases between. Germline CDR1 is KGHSH and CDR2 is LQKENI. CDR3 length: 14 residues. The CDR3 loop is CASSPPSAYNEQFF. CDR3 coding DNA: TGTGCCAGCTCACCACCTAGCGCCTACAATGAGCAGTTCTTC. Supplemented by reference TRBV18 and TRBJ2-1, the full variable domain reads NAGVMQNPRHLVRRRGQEARLRCSPMKGHSHVYWYRQLPEEGLKFMVYLQKENIIDESGMPKERFSAEFPKEGPSILRIQQVVRGDSAAYFCASSPPSAYNEQFFGPGTRLTVL.

The sample holds a few counts of this clonotype. The DNA for the CDR3 is TGTGCCAGCAGCGTCAGAAGGGTGAACGGGGAGCTGTTTTTT. Translating gives CASSVRRVNGELFF. The chain employs TRBV9 and TRBJ2-2; no clear D gene. This CDR3 contains 14 residues. The V gene lost 2 bases and the J gene lost 7 bases, with 12 bases spanning the gap. CDR1 SGDLS and CDR2 YYNGEE come from the germline V gene.

A few counts support this clonotype. The CDR3 coding sequence is TGCGCCAGCAGCTCCGGGGACAGGGCGCAGCCCCAGCATTTT. Translating gives CASSSGDRAQPQHF. The rearrangement links TRBV5-1 to TRBJ1-5; 9 bases map to TRBD1. J lost 7 bases, V lost 3 bases, and 5 bases had no gene match. CDR1 is SGHRS and CDR2 is YFSETQ in the germline V gene. The CDR3 runs 14 residues.

This chain links TRBV9 with TRBJ2-2, with TRBD2 matching over 8 bases. The germline V gene has CDR1 SGDLS and CDR2 YYNGEE. This CDR3 comprises 16 residues. The ends lost 2 bases at V and 0 bases at J; junction bases unmatched: 3. As DNA, the CDR3 is TGTGCCAGCAGCGTGACTAGCGCTGCGAACACCGGGGAGCTGTTTTTT. This encodes CASSVTSAANTGELFF.

This clonotype was counted at least ten times. The V gene is TRBV12-3 or TRBV12-4, the J gene TRBJ2-2; unclear D gene. V was clipped by 5 bases and J by 6 bases, with 10 bases between them. This CDR3 spans 13 amino acids. In DNA, the CDR3 is TGTGCCAGCAGTGGTAGGGTTTCCGGGGAGCTGTTTTTT. Protein sequence: CASSGRVSGELFF.

This clonotype was recorded many times. The rearrangement joins TRBV6-5 to TRBJ2-3, with D tentatively TRBD1 or TRBD2 (5 bases each). Germline lookup yields CDR1 MNHEY and CDR2 SVGAGI. Trimming took off 6 bases at V and 0 bases at J, with 19 bases between the two ends. The CDR3 length is 17 residues. The CDR3: CASSYGQTGTSTDTQYF. The DNA of the CDR3 is TGTGCCAGCAGCTACGGCCAAACCGGGACCAGCACAGATACGCAGTATTTT.

The rearrangement uses TRBV5-1 and TRBJ1-1; maybe TRBD1 (5 bases). From germline, CDR1 is SGHRS and CDR2 YFSETQ. V lost 4 bases to trimming and J lost 0 bases, with 10 bases between them. The CDR3 runs to 14 residues. The CDR3 bases are TGCGCCAGCAGCCCGTGGGGCATGAACACTGAAGCTTTCTTT. It codes for CASSPWGMNTEAFF.

This clonotype was detected ten times or more. The V call is TRBV5-1, the J call TRBJ2-5; TRBD2 agrees at 9 bases. V was pared by 4 bases and J by 2 bases, with 6 bases of the junction left unmatched. Germline CDR1 and CDR2: SGHRS and YFSETQ. This CDR3 region has 15 residues. CDR3 residues: CASSPGTSRQETQYF. CDR3 sequence (DNA): TGCGCCAGCAGCCCCGGGACTAGCCGTCAAGAGACCCAGTACTTC. Variable domain in full (rest from reference TRBV5-1 and TRBJ2-5): KAGVTQTPRYLIKTRGQQVTLSCSPISGHRSVSWYQQTPGQGLQFLFEYFSETQRNKGNFPGRFSGRQFSNSRSEMNVSTLELGDSALYLCASSPGTSRQETQYFGPGTRLLVL.

In its sample, this clonotype was seen a few times. The rearrangement links TRBV3-1 to TRBJ1-2, with 7 bases that match TRBD1. Germline V lookup: CDR1 LGHDT, CDR2 YNNKEL (reference sequence). V was pared by 5 bases and J by 8 bases, with 17 bases of the junction left unmatched. The CDR3 runs to 16 residues. The CDR3 loop is CASSTLYRGLPGGYTF. CDR3 coding DNA: TGTGCCAGCAGCACCCTATACAGGGGACTACCGGGAGGCTACACCTTC. Based on the CDR3 plus reference TRBV3-1 and TRBJ1-2, the full variable domain is DTAVSQTPKYLVTQMGNDKSIKCEQNLGHDTMYWYKQDSKKFLKIMFSYNNKELIINETVPNRFSPKSPDKAHLNLHINSLELGDSAVYFCASSTLYRGLPGGYTFGSGTRLTVV.

This chain links TRBV4-1 with TRBJ1-5; TRBD1 matches 7 bases. The CDR3 runs 17 residues. Trimming at V came to 0 bases and at J to 5 bases, leaving 10 bases not matched to a gene. Per germline, CDR1 MGHRA and CDR2 YSYEKL. CDR3 DNA: TGCGCCAGCAGCCAAGAAACAGGGGAGTTATGGGATCAGCCCCAGCATTTT. Translated, it gives CASSQETGELWDQPQHF.

This clonotype was seen ten or more times. This sequence joins TRBV7-2 and TRBJ2-3; D is ambiguous. The CDR3 is 14 residues long. V was cut by 4 bases and J by 8 bases, with 16 bases left in between. Germline CDR1 is SGHTA and CDR2 is FQGNSA. In DNA form, the CDR3 reads TGTGCCAGCAGCTCCCCGCAAGGCCCCCGTACGCAGTATTTT. This encodes CASSSPQGPRTQYF.